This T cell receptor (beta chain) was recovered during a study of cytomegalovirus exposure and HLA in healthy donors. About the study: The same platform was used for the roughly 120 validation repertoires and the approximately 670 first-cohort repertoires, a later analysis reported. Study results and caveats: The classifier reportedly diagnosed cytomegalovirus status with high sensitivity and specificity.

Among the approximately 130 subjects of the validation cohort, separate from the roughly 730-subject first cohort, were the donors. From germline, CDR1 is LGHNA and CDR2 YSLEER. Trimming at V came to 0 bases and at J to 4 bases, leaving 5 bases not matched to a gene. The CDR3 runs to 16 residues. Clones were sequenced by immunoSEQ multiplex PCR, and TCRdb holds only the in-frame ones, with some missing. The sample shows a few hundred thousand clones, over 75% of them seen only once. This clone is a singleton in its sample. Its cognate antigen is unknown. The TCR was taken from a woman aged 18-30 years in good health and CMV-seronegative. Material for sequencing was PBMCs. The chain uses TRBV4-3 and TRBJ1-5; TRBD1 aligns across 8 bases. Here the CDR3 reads CASSQDPDRVNQPQHF. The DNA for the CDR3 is TGCGCCAGCAGCCAAGATCCGGACAGGGTGAATCAGCCCCAGCATTTT.